This paragraph reports one T cell receptor beta chain. No cognate antigen has been identified for it. No much larger clone is present one base from it, and per-base qualities are unavailable. Genomic DNA served as template for TCR beta VDJ combination and CDR3 sequence profiling. An Illumina HiSeq 2000 was used for TCR repertoire sequencing. As for the authors' bioinformatics: Repertoires were assessed using TRBV/TRBJ rearrangement plots, CDR3 size and DJ length profiles, and Simpson's diversity index. The most abundant DNA sequence in the deep sequencing data was defined as the immunodominant clone. CDR3 amino acid sequences were checked for sharing between subjects and were compared against published repertoires and the VDJdb database. The raw public reads went through TCRdb reprocessing: fastp at Q25, MiXCR clone calling, in-frame beta chains kept. Each entry is one CDR3 protein sequence, shown with its most common DNA and genes. The V and J calls follow TCRdb's processing rather than the paper's. The sample records around 170,000 distinct CDR3 sequences, roughly 50% of which are singletons. 3% to 4% of the sample is held by the ten biggest clonotypes.

Patients chosen for sequencing had shown expansion of CD8+CD57+ cells by flow cytometry. All patients had severe acquired aplastic anemia diagnosed by International Study of Aplastic Anemia and Agranulocytosis and Camitta criteria. At the time blood was sampled, none of the patients had received any therapy. The study deep-sequenced TCR repertoires of sorted CD4+ and CD8+ blood T cells from severe aplastic anemia patients and healthy subjects. Patients were enrolled in the USA under clinicaltrials.gov protocols 00001620, 01623167, 00001397, 00071045, 00081523 and 00961064. Ficoll-Paque density gradient centrifugation was used to isolate peripheral blood mononuclear cells. CD4+ and CD8+ T cells were sorted by FACS or magnetic beads before DNA extraction. These data are taken from a study of CD8+CD57+ T cells in acquired aplastic anemia (dated by TCRdb to the late 2010s). With regard to the full study: Extracted DNA from sorted CD4+ and CD8+ cells averaged around 3.2 ug, ranging from about 0.17 to 27.4 ug. CD8+CD57+ expansion was defined as frequency above the mean frequency observed in healthy subjects. Points the paper makes about the study in general: CD8+ Simpson's diversity did not differ significantly between patients and healthy controls (P=0.060). Twenty-nine CD8+ CDR3 sequences were shared between patients and controls but appeared highly expressed in patients and within their immunodominant clones.

This clonotype was obtained from a human donor with aplastic anemia. Sequenced input: sorted CD4+, CD8+, or CD8+CD57+ T cells (not recorded which) from PBMCs.

The nucleotide sequence is given as TGTGCCAGTAGTATCGGTAATGTCGGGGATTCACCCCTCCACTTT. It encodes CASSIGNVGDSPLHF. The V and J segments used are TRBV19 and TRBJ1-6; no D gene call is confident. The CDR3 runs 15 residues from the cysteine to the phenylalanine. Only the CDR3 DNA stays, 45 bases, in frame from base 1. In the germline V gene (reference sequence), CDR1 corresponds to LNHDA and CDR2 to SQIVND. The germline ends are 14 bases apart after V is trimmed by 3 bases and J by 8 bases.